Listed here are 25 T cell receptor beta chains from one sample, sequenced in a study of blood T cells in healthy people across ages. Then a second PCR, running about 6 to 12 cycles, was carried out with a sample-barcoded 5' primer and a J-beta primer mix. A single record per CDR3 protein comes from TCRdb applying MiXCR to the 5' RACE reads. Among more than 900,000 distinct CDR3 sequences listed, approximately 25% were seen once. Separately, the same data were catalogued under a study of T cells of mothers and their children.

Specimen: blood. Receptors originate from a girl aged 2 to 9 in good health.

This clonotype was found a few times. The chain joins TRBV7-8 to TRBJ1-6, with TRBD1 identical over 8 bases. CDR1 and CDR2 from the germline V gene are SGHVS and FQNEAQ. This CDR3 is built from 14 residues. V lost 5 bases to trimming and J lost 13 bases; unmatched junction nucleotides: 10. CDR3 DNA: TGTGCCAGCAGCCCGGACAGGGCGCCCTTGCCCCTCCACTTT. Protein sequence: CASSPDRAPLPLHF.

Details on this clonotype: A read error may produce the germline difference seen at one junction end. This sequence joins TRBV20-1 and TRBJ2-1, with 11 bases fitting TRBD2. Germline-derived CDR1 and CDR2 are DFQATT and SNEGSKA (reference sequence). The CDR3 loop spans 13 amino acids. The CDR3 reads CSALTSGSETQCF. The CDR3 coding sequence is TGCAGTGCCCTTACTAGCGGGAGTGAGACCCAGTGCTTC.

V gene TRBV20-1 combines with J gene TRBJ1-3, with D possibly matching TRBD1 (6 bases). V was clipped by 0 bases and J by 6 bases, with 15 bases between them. This CDR3 has 15 residues. Germline lookup yields CDR1 DFQATT and CDR2 SNEGSKA (reference sequence). The CDR3: CSARDLEGHLNTIYF. The CDR3 nucleotides read TGCAGTGCTAGAGATTTAGAGGGACACTTAAACACCATATATTTT.

This clonotype was recorded only once. CDR3 sequence (DNA): TGTGCCAGCAGCTTGTATGGGACAGACCGCTATGGCTACACCTTC. Protein: CASSLYGTDRYGYTF. This sequence joins TRBV5-6 and TRBJ1-2, with TRBD1 matching 7 bases. The V gene end was trimmed by 1 base and the J gene end by 4 bases; junction bases not matched to a gene: 7. Germline CDR1 reads SGHDT; CDR2 reads YYEEEE. This CDR3 is built from 15 residues.

There are many counts of this clonotype. The chain carries TRBV6-2 or TRBV6-3 and TRBJ1-1; a possible D gene is TRBD1 (5 bases). CDR3 length: 12 residues. The V and J ends lost 10 bases and 1 base respectively, with 10 bases between them. The V gene's germline CDR1 is MNHEY and CDR2 SVGEGT. DNA of the CDR3: TGTGCCACCAGGGCGGGGAACACTGAAGCTTTCTTT. Translation: CATRAGNTEAFF.

This clonotype showed up just once. V and J are TRBV6-5 and TRBJ1-2, with D possibly matching TRBD1 (6 bases). Trimming took 2 bases from V and 6 from J, leaving 10 bases between them. Germline CDR1 MNHEY, CDR2 SVGAGI. The length of the CDR3 is 13 residues. The CDR3 bases are TGTGCCAGCAGTTACATGGCAGGGGATGGCTACACCTTC. Translation: CASSYMAGDGYTF.

This clonotype was observed a few times. The chain recombines TRBV5-1 with TRBJ1-2; D is ambiguous. Trimming took off 1 base at V and 5 bases at J, with 12 bases between the two ends. CDR3 length: 14 residues. Germline CDR1 SGHRS, CDR2 YFSETQ. In DNA form, the CDR3 reads TGCGCCAGCAGCTTGCCCGGGTACGGTTATGGCTACACCTTC. Protein: CASSLPGYGYGYTF.

This clonotype was detected only a few times. The rearrangement uses TRBV20-1 and TRBJ2-7; D assignment may be TRBD1 or TRBD2 (6 bases each). The DNA end favors TRBJ2-5, so the J call may be wrong. The CDR3 is 14 residues long. Germline values: CDR1 DFQATT, CDR2 SNEGSKA (reference sequence). CDR3 in amino acids: CSAVRRGPEETQYF. In nucleotides, the CDR3 is TGCAGTGCTGTCCGCCGGGGGCCGGAAGAGACCCAGTACTTC.

This clonotype was seen only a few times. V is TRBV28 and J is TRBJ1-2; perhaps TRBD1 as D (5 bases). The CDR3 runs 16 residues. Trimming shortened V by 5 bases and J by 4 bases, and 20 bases separated the two germline ends. The V gene's germline CDR1 is MDHEN and CDR2 SYDVKM. The CDR3, as DNA: TGTGCCAGCAGTACTGGGACCTTATCCGGCGGCTATGGCTACACCTTC. Protein product: CASSTGTLSGGYGYTF.

The chain carries TRBV29-1 and TRBJ2-2; possibly TRBD2 for D (6 bases). Germline assignment: CDR1 SQVTM and CDR2 ANQGSEA. The CDR3 spans 13 residues. The germline V and J ends were trimmed by 1 base and 6 bases, with 9 bases remaining between them. CDR3 region: CSVEVGTPGELFF. Written as DNA, the CDR3 is TGCAGCGTTGAAGTTGGGACTCCCGGGGAGCTGTTTTTT.

This clonotype was counted only a few times. This chain connects TRBV9 to TRBJ1-4; D not certain. Deletions cut 4 bases from V and 8 bases from J, with 12 bases between. Germline V gene data show CDR1 as SGDLS and CDR2 as YYNGEE. The CDR3 totals 13 residues. CDR3 sequence: CASSRQDGEKLFF. The CDR3 bases are TGTGCCAGCAGCCGACAAGACGGCGAAAAACTGTTTTTT. Full variable domain (remainder filled in from reference TRBV9 and TRBJ1-4): DSGVTQTPKHLITATGQRVTLRCSPRSGDLSVYWYQQSLDQGLQFLIQYYNGEERAKGNILERFSAQQFPDLHSELNLSSLELGDSALYFCASSRQDGEKLFFGSGTQLSVL.

This clonotype was detected only a few times. The chain is built from TRBV29-1 and TRBJ2-5; the match to TRBD1 covers 8 bases. The closer fit of TRBJ2-7 to the DNA end suggests the J call may be wrong. This CDR3 is built from 13 residues. CDR1 and CDR2 from the germline V gene are SQVTM and ANQGSEA. The CDR3 nucleotides read TGCAGCGTTGAGATGAGACAGGGGTACGAGCAGTACTTC. Residues: CSVEMRQGYEQYF.

This rearrangement joins TRBV7-3 to TRBJ2-1, with 14 bases that match TRBD2. Germline assignment: CDR1 SGHTA and CDR2 FQGTGA. The trim removed 4 bases at V and 15 bases at J, leaving 8 bases unmatched. This CDR3 has 14 residues. The DNA of the CDR3 is TGTGCCAGCAGCTCGGGACTAGCGGGAGCCTTGGGGTTCTTC. It encodes CASSSGLAGALGFF. Variable domain in full (rest from reference TRBV7-3 and TRBJ2-1): GAGVSQTPSNKVTEKGKYVELRCDPISGHTALYWYRQSLGQGPEFLIYFQGTGAADDSGLPNDRFFAVRPEGSVSTLKIQRTERGDSAVYLCASSSGLAGALGFFGPGTRLTVL.

This clonotype was detected only a few times. V usage is TRBV28 and J usage is TRBJ1-1; D is possibly TRBD1 (5 bases). The CDR3 contains 16 residues. Germline V CDR1 and CDR2: MDHEN, SYDVKM. Trimming shortened V by 2 bases and J by 3 bases, and 16 bases separated the two germline ends. In DNA form, the CDR3 reads TGTGCCAGCAGTTTAAGGGATTTGGGGACGCACACTGAAGCTTTCTTT. Its translation: CASSLRDLGTHTEAFF.

The sample holds many counts of this clonotype. The chain joins TRBV20-1 to TRBJ2-3; 11 nucleotides agree with TRBD2. This CDR3 is 17 amino acids long. In germline, CDR1 is DFQATT, CDR2 SNEGSKA (reference sequence). The junction had 6 bases not matched to a gene; V was cut back by 0 bases and J by 1 base. The CDR3 loop is CSAREASGRQGTDTQYF. The CDR3 DNA reads TGCAGTGCTAGAGAAGCTAGCGGGAGGCAAGGCACAGATACGCAGTATTTT.

The V call is TRBV20-1, the J call TRBJ2-2; D not resolved. The V gene lost 7 bases and the J gene lost 1 base, with 16 bases spanning the gap. Germline V gene lookup returns CDR1 DFQATT and CDR2 SNEGSKA (reference sequence). This CDR3 spans 15 amino acids. The CDR3 DNA reads as TGCAGTGGGGCAAGTGGATACGGGAACACCGGGGAGCTGTTTTTT. Translation gives CSGASGYGNTGELFF.

The CDR3 protein is CASSPPTTNTGELFF. DNA of the CDR3: TGTGCCAGCAGCCCTCCCACGACCAACACCGGGGAGCTGTTTTTT. The rearrangement links TRBV9 to TRBJ2-2; D unresolved. The CDR3 totals 15 residues. The V end lost 4 bases, the J end lost 2 bases, and 12 bases lay between the germline ends. Germline CDR1 SGDLS, CDR2 YYNGEE.

The rearrangement joins TRBV20-1 to TRBJ2-3; D tentatively reads TRBD1 or TRBD2 (5 bases each). CDR1 is DFQATT, CDR2 SNEGSKA, per germline (reference sequence). The CDR3 totals 13 residues. With 4 bases removed from V and 2 bases from J, the gap between germline ends came to 10 bases. In DNA, the CDR3 is TGCAGTGCTAATCGGGGACCCACAGATACGCAGTATTTT. As protein: CSANRGPTDTQYF.

This clonotype was detected only a few times. This chain connects TRBV4-2 to TRBJ2-1; D remains ambiguous. The CDR3 runs 13 residues. From germline, CDR1 is LGHNA and CDR2 YNFKEQ. V was cut by 5 bases and J by 5 bases, with 10 bases left in between. CDR3 in DNA: TGTGCCAGCAGCGACTCCTACAACAATGAGCAGTTCTTC. Amino acid sequence: CASSDSYNNEQFF.

This clonotype was seen a few times. The chain joins TRBV7-9 to TRBJ1-1, with D perhaps matching TRBD1 (6 bases). Trimming cost V 3 bases and J 1 base, with 12 bases left between them. The CDR3 runs 15 residues. Germline V gives CDR1 SEHNR, CDR2 FQNEAQ (reference sequence). CDR3: CASSFLGGRNTEAFF. In DNA form, the CDR3 reads TGTGCCAGCAGCTTTTTAGGGGGAAGGAACACTGAAGCTTTCTTT. Filled out from reference TRBV7-9 and TRBJ1-1, the complete variable domain reads DTGVSQNPRHKITKRGQNVTFRCDPISEHNRLYWYRQTLGQGPEFLTYFQNEAQLEKSRLLSDRFSAERPKGSFSTLEIQRTEQGDSAMYLCASSFLGGRNTEAFFGQGTRLTVV.

The genes are TRBV29-1 and TRBJ1-2, with 8 bases identical to TRBD1. Germline loops: CDR1 SQVTM, CDR2 ANQGSEA. V gave up 4 bases and J gave up 6 bases; unmatched junction bases: 1. CDR3 length: 11 amino acids. Here the CDR3 reads CSVVDRDGYTF. Written as DNA, the CDR3 is TGCAGCGTTGTGGACAGGGATGGCTACACCTTC. Together with reference TRBV29-1 and TRBJ1-2, the CDR3 gives the full variable domain: SAVISQKPSRDICQRGTSLTIQCQVDSQVTMMFWYRQQPGQSLTLIATANQGSEATYESGFVIDKFPISRPNLTFSTLTVSNMSPEDSSIYLCSVVDRDGYTFGSGTRLTVV.

The chain couples TRBV28 to TRBJ2-7; 7 bases agree with TRBD2. This CDR3 spans 14 amino acids. V was pared by 5 bases and J by 0 bases, with 4 bases of the junction left unmatched. Looked up from germline, CDR1 is MDHEN and CDR2 is SYDVKM. CDR3 amino acids: CASSRGGPSYEQYF. The CDR3 nucleotides are TGTGCCAGCAGTCGGGGAGGGCCCTCCTACGAGCAGTACTTC. The entire variable domain, with the rest obtained from reference TRBV28 and TRBJ2-7, is as follows: DVKVTQSSRYLVKRTGEKVFLECVQDMDHENMFWYRQDPGLGLRLIYFSYDVKMKEKGDIPEGYSVSREKKERFSLILESASTNQTSMYLCASSRGGPSYEQYFGPGTRLTVT.

This clonotype was observed a few times. V and J are TRBV6-5 and TRBJ1-3; D is possibly TRBD1 (5 bases). Trimming shortened V by 3 bases and J by 4 bases, and 19 bases separated the two germline ends. Germline V gene lookup returns CDR1 MNHEY and CDR2 SVGAGI. The length of the CDR3 is 17 residues. CDR3 protein: CASSYWGRNALGNTIYF. CDR3 DNA sequence: TGTGCCAGCAGTTATTGGGGGAGGAATGCTCTGGGAAACACCATATATTTT.

J is TRBJ2-1 and V is TRBV20-1, with D hard to call. V lost 5 bases, J lost 4 bases, and 15 bases lay in between. Germline values: CDR1 DFQATT, CDR2 SNEGSKA (reference sequence). The CDR3 totals 14 residues. For the CDR3, the DNA is TGCAGTGCTGTGGACCCCCTCGGTTACAATGAGCAGTTCTTC. Protein product: CSAVDPLGYNEQFF.

This clonotype was detected only a few times. The chain is built from TRBV14 and TRBJ2-1; the D is unclear. Trimming shortened V by 4 bases and J by 5 bases, and 9 bases separated the two germline ends. Germline CDR1 reads SGHDN; CDR2 reads FVKESK. The CDR3 has 13 residues. Written as DNA, the CDR3 is TGTGCCAGCAGCCCCGAAATGGACAATGAGCAGTTCTTC. Translated: CASSPEMDNEQFF.